Described below is a single T cell receptor beta chain sequence and its context. Sequencing was performed with immunoSEQ multiplex PCR; in TCRdb, only in-frame clones are kept and a portion is missing. This sample has 13,000 to 15,000 clones, with 75% found just once. The sample belongs to a study of tumour-infiltrating T cells in Burkitt lymphoma. Study-wide background: Productive clonality predicted overall and progression-free survival.

Germline loops: CDR1 LNHDA, CDR2 SQIVND (reference sequence). Germline trimming cut 3 bases from V and 0 bases from J; bases unmatched to any gene: 3. This CDR3 has 15 amino acids. Sequenced material: tumor tissue. The TCR was taken from a human donor with diffuse large B-cell lymphoma. The rearrangement joins TRBV19 to TRBJ2-5, with TRBD1 matching over 8 bases. For the CDR3, the DNA is TGTGCCAGTAGTATCACAGGGGGGCACCAAGAGACCCAGTACTTC. This sequence encodes CASSITGGHQETQYF. Complete variable domain (other parts from reference TRBV19 and TRBJ2-5): DGGITQSPKYLFRKEGQNVTLSCEQNLNHDAMYWYRQDPGQGLRLIYYSQIVNDFQKGDIAEGYSVSREKKESFPLTVTSAQKNPTAFYLCASSITGGHQETQYFGPGTRLLVL.